This T cell receptor (beta chain) comes out of a study of T cell repertoires in cytomegalovirus infection. The CDR3 loop spans 12 amino acids. Trimming cost V 7 bases and J 3 bases, with 10 bases left between them. Germline CDR1 reads SNHLY; CDR2 reads FYNNEI. TCRdb called the reads again in MiXCR, with one record for every CDR3 protein. The sample consists of 250,000 to 300,000 distinct CDR3 sequences, roughly 25% of them appearing once. The receptor was isolated from a human donor in good health (CMV status not recorded). Some clones in this sample may be carry-over from other donors' samples. The chain joins TRBV2 to TRBJ2-7; no clear D gene. The sequenced sample consisted of PBMCs. The CDR3 loop reads CASTPELYEQYF. The CDR3 DNA sequence: TGTGCCAGCACCCCCGAACTCTACGAGCAGTACTTC.